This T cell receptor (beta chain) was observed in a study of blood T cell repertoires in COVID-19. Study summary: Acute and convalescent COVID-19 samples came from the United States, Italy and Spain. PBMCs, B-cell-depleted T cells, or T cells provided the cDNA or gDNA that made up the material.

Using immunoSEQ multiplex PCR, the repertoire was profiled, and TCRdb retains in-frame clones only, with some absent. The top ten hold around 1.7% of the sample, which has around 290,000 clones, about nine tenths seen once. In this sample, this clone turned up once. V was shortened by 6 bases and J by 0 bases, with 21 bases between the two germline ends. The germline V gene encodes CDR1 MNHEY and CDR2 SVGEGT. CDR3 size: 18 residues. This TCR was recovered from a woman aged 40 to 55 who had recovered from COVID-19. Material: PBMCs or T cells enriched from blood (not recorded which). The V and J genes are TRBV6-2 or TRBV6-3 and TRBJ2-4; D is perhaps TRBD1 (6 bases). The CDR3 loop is CASSTGMHLPVAKNIQYF. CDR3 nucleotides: TGTGCCAGCAGCACAGGGATGCACTTGCCAGTAGCCAAAAACATTCAGTACTTC.